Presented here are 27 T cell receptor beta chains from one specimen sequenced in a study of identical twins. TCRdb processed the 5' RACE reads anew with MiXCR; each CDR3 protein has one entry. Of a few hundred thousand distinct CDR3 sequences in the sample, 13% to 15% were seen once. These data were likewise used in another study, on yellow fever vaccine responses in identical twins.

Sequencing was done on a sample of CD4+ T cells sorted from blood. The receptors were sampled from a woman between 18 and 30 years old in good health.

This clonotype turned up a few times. The CDR3, as DNA: TGTGCCAGCAGGTACACAGAGAACACCGGGGAGCTGTTTTTT. As protein: CASRYTENTGELFF. The chain uses TRBV2 and TRBJ2-2; no clear D gene. The CDR3 sequence is 14 residues long. Germline V CDR1 and CDR2: SNHLY, FYNNEI. V was trimmed by 6 bases and J by 1 base, leaving 9 bases between them. Based on the CDR3 plus reference TRBV2 and TRBJ2-2, the full variable domain is EPEVTQTPSHQVTQMGQEVILRCVPISNHLYFYWYRQILGQKVEFLVSFYNNEISEKSEIFDDQFSVERPDGSNFTLKIRSTKLEDSAMYFCASRYTENTGELFFGEGSRLTVL.

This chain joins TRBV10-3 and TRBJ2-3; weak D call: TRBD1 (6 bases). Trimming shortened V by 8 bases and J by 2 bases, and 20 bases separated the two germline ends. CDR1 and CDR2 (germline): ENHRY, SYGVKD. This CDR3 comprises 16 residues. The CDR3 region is CAIQGPRDKITDTQYF. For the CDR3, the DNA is TGTGCCATCCAAGGCCCTCGGGACAAGATCACAGATACGCAGTATTTT.

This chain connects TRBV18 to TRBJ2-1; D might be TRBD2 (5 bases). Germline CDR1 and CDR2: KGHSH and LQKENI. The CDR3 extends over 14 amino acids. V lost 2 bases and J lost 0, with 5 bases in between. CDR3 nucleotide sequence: TGTGCCAGCTCACCAGGACTCTCCTACAATGAGCAGTTCTTC. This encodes CASSPGLSYNEQFF.

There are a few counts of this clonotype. Here the CDR3 reads CASSLNSRRISGNTIYF. DNA for the CDR3: TGCGCCAGCAGCCTAAACTCGAGACGGATCTCTGGAAACACCATATATTTT. This rearrangement joins TRBV5-1 to TRBJ1-3; D is unresolved. CDR3 length: 17 residues. V was pared by 4 bases and J by 0 bases, with 17 bases between. CDR1 and CDR2 (germline): SGHRS, YFSETQ.

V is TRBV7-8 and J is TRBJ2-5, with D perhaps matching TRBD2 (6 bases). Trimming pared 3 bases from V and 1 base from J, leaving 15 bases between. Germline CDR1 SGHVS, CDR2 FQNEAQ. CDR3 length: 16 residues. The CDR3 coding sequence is TGTGCCAGCAGCTTGATGACGGGAGAGACCCAAGAGACCCAGTACTTC. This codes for CASSLMTGETQETQYF.

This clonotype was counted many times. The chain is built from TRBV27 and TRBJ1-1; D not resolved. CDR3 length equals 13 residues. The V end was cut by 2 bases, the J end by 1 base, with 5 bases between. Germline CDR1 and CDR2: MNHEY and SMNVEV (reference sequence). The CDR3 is CASSLIRNTEAFF. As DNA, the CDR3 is TGTGCCAGCAGTTTAATTCGGAACACTGAAGCTTTCTTT.

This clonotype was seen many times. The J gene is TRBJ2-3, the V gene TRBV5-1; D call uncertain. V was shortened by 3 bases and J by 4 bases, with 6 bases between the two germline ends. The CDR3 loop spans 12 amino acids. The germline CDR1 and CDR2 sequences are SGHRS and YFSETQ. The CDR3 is CASSSRADTQYF. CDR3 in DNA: TGCGCCAGCAGCTCTAGAGCAGATACGCAGTATTTT.

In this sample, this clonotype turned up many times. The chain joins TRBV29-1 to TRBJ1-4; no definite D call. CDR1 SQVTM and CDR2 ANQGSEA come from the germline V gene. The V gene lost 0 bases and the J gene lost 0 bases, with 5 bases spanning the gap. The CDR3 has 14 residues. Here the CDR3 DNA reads TGCAGCGTTGAAGAAGGGACAACTAATGAAAAACTGTTTTTT. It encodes CSVEEGTTNEKLFF.

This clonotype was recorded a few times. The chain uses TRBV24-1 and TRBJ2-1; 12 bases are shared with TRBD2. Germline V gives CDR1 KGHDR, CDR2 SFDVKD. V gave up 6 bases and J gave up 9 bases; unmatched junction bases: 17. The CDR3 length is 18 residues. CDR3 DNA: TGTGCCACCAGTCCTGAGGGTTTGACTAGCGGGAGTGTGGGTGAGCAGTTCTTC. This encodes CATSPEGLTSGSVGEQFF.

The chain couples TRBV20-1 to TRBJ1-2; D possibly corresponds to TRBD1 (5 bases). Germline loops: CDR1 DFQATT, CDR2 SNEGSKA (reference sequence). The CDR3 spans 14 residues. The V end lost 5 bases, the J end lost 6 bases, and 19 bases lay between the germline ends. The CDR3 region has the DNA TGCAGTGCTTCCGTTAGGGGCGCGACTGATGGCTACACCTTC. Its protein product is CSASVRGATDGYTF.

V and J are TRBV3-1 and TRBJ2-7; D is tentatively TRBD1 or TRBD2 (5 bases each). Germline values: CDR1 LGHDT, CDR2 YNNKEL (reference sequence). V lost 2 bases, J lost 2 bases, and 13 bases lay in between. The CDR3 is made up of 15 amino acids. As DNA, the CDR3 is TGTGCCAGCAGCCAACAACCGGGACGGCCCTACGAGCAGTACGTC. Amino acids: CASSQQPGRPYEQYV.

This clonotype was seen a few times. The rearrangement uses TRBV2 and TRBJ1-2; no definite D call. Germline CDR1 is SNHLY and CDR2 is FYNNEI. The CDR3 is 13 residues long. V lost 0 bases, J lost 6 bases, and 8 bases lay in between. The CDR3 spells CASSEALTDGYTF. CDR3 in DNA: TGTGCCAGCAGTGAAGCGTTGACCGATGGCTACACCTTC.

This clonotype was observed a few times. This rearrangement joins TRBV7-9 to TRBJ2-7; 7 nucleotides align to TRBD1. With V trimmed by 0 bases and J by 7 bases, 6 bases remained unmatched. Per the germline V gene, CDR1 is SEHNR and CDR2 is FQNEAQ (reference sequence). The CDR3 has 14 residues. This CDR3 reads CASSLATLDREQYV. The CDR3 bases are TGTGCCAGCAGCTTAGCGACTTTGGACAGGGAGCAGTACGTC.

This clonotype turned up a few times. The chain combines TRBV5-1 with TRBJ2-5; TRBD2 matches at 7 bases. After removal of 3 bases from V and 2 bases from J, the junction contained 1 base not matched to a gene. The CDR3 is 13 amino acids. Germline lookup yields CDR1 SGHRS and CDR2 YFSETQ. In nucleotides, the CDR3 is TGCGCCAGCAGCTCAGCGGGGCAAGAGACCCAGTACTTC. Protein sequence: CASSSAGQETQYF.

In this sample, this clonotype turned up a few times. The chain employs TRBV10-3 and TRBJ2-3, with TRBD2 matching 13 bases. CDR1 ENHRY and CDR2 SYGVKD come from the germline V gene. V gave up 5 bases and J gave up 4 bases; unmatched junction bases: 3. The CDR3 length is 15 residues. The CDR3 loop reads CAISRTSGGSDTQYF. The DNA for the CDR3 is TGTGCCATCAGTCGGACTAGCGGGGGATCAGATACGCAGTATTTT.

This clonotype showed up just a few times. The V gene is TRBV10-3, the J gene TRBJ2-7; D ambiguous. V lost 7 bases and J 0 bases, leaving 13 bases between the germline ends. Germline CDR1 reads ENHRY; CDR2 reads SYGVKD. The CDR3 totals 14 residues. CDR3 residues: CAITLGLGSYEQYF. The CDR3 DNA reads TGTGCCATCACCCTGGGCCTGGGCTCCTACGAGCAGTACTTC.

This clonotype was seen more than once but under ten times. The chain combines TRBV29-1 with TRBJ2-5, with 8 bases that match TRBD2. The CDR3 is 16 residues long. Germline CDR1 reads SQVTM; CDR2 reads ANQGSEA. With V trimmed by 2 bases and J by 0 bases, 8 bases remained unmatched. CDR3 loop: CSVELGGGRYQETQYF. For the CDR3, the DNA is TGCAGCGTTGAATTAGGTGGCGGGAGGTACCAAGAGACCCAGTACTTC.

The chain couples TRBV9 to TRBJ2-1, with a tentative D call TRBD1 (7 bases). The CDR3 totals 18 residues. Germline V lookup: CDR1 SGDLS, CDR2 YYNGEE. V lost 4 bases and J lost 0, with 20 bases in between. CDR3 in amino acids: CASSPGGYITFSYNEQFF. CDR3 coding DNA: TGTGCCAGCAGCCCAGGGGGGTATATCACGTTCTCCTACAATGAGCAGTTCTTC.

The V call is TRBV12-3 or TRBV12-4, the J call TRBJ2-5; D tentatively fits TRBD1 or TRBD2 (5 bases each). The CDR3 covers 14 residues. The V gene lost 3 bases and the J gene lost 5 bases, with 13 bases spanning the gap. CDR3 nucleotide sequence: TGTGCCAGCAGTTTTTGGGGGAGTTTCGAGACCCAGTACTTC. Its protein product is CASSFWGSFETQYF.

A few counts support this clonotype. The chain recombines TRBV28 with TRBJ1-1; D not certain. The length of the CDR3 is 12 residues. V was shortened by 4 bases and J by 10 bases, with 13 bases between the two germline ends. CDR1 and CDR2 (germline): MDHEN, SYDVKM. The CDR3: CASSSRPLAAFF. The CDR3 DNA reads TGTGCCAGCAGTTCACGGCCCCTAGCAGCTTTCTTT.

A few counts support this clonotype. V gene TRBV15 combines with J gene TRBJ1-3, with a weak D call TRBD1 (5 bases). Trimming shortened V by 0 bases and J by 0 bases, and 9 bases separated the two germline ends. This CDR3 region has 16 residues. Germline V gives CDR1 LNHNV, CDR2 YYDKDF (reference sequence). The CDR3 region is CATSREGDSSGNTIYF. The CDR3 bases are TGTGCCACCAGCAGAGAAGGAGACAGCTCTGGAAACACCATATATTTT.

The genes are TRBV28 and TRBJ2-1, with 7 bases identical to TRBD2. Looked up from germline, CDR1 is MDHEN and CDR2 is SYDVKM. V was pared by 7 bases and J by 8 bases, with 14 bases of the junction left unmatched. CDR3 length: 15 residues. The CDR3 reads CASNLQTAGIDEQFF. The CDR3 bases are TGTGCCAGCAACCTACAAACAGCGGGAATTGATGAGCAGTTCTTC.

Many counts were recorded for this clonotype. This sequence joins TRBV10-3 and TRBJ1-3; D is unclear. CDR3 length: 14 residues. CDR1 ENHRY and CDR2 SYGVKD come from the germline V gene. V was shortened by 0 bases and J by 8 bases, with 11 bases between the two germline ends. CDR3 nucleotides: TGTGCCATCAGTGAGTCCGCCGGGGTAGACACCATATATTTT. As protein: CAISESAGVDTIYF.

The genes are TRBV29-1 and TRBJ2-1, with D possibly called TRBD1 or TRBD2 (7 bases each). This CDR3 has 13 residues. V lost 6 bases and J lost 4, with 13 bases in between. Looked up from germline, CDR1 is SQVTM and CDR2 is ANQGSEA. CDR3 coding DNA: TGCAGCGTCCAGCAGGGGGGGTACAATGAGCAGTTCTTC. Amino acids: CSVQQGGYNEQFF.

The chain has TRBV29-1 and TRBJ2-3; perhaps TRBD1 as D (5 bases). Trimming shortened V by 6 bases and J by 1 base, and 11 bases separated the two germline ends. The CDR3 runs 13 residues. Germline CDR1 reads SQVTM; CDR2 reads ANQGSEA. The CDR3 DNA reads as TGCAGCGTGCCTGACAGAGGCACAGATACGCAGTATTTT. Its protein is CSVPDRGTDTQYF.

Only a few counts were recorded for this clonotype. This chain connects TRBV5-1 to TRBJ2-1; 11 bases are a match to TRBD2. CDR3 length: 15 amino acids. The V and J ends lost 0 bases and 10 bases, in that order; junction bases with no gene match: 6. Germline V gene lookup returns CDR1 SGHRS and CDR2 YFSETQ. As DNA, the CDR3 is TGCGCCAGCAGCTTGGAGCTAGCGGGAGGTGGAGAGCAGTTCTTC. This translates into CASSLELAGGGEQFF. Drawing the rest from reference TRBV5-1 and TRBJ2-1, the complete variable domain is KAGVTQTPRYLIKTRGQQVTLSCSPISGHRSVSWYQQTPGQGLQFLFEYFSETQRNKGNFPGRFSGRQFSNSRSEMNVSTLELGDSALYLCASSLELAGGGEQFFGPGTRLTVL.

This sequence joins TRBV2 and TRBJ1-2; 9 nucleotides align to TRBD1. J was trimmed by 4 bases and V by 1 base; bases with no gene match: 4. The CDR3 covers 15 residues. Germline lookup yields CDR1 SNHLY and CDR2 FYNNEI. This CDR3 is CASSEVTGQGYGYTF. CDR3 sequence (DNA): TGTGCCAGCAGTGAAGTTACGGGACAGGGCTATGGCTACACCTTC.